This T cell receptor (beta chain) stems from a study of blood T cell repertoires in COVID-19. At the level of the study: PBMCs, B-cell-depleted T cells, or T cells provided the cDNA or gDNA that made up the material.

The CDR3 is made up of 15 amino acids. The germline gives CDR1 MDHEN, CDR2 SYDVKM. Trimming removed 4 bases from V and 6 bases from J; junction bases left unmatched: 10. Assay: immunoSEQ multiplex PCR; the TCRdb copy retains only in-frame clones and omits some. Of 75,000 to 100,000 clones in the sample, roughly 88% were seen once. The clonotype was recovered from a man in his 70s with acute or convalescent COVID-19. Sequencing was done on a sample of peripheral blood. The V and J genes are TRBV28 and TRBJ1-2, with 8 nucleotides matching TRBD1. CDR3 residues: CASSSGTGAVNGYTF. The DNA for the CDR3 is TGTGCCAGCAGTTCCGGGACAGGAGCGGTGAATGGCTACACCTTC.